The text below deals with one TCR beta chain. The Seattle site enrolled patients during active infection and followed them longitudinally. Germline V gene data show CDR1 as SGDLS and CDR2 as YYNGEE. V lost 4 bases to trimming and J lost 2 bases; unmatched junction nucleotides: 4. This CDR3 contains 16 residues. These data belong to a study of blood T cell repertoires in COVID-19. The repertoire was sequenced with immunoSEQ multiplex PCR; TCRdb's copy has only in-frame clones and lacks some. This table holds some 450,000 clones, 80% to 90% found once. The clonotype comes from a young man with COVID-19, enrolled during active disease. The chain is built from TRBV9 and TRBJ2-1; the match to TRBD2 covers 12 bases. The material sequenced was peripheral blood. As DNA, the CDR3 is TGTGCCAGCAGCCATTCTAGCGGGAGGGCCTACAATGAGCAGTTCTTC. It translates to CASSHSSGRAYNEQFF. The full variable domain, completed using reference TRBV9 and TRBJ2-1, is DSGVTQTPKHLITATGQRVTLRCSPRSGDLSVYWYQQSLDQGLQFLIQYYNGEERAKGNILERFSAQQFPDLHSELNLSSLELGDSALYFCASSHSSGRAYNEQFFGPGTRLTVL.